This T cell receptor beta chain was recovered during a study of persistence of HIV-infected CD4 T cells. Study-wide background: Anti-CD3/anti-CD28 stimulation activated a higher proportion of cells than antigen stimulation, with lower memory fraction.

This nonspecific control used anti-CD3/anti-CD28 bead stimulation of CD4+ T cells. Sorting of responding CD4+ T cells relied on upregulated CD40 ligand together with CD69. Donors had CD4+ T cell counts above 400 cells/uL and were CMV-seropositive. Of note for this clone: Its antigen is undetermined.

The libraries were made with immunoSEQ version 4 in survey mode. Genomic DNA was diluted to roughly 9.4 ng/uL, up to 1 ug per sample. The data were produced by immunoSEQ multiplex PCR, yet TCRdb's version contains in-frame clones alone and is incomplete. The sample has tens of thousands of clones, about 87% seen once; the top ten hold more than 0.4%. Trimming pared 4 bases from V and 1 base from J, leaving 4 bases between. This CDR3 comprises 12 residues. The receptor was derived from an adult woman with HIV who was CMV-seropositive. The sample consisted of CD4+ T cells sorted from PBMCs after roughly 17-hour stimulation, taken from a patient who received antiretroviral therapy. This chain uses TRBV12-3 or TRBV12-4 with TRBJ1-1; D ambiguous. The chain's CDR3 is CASSSGNTEAFF. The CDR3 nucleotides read TGTGCCAGCAGTTCAGGGAACACTGAAGCTTTCTTT.